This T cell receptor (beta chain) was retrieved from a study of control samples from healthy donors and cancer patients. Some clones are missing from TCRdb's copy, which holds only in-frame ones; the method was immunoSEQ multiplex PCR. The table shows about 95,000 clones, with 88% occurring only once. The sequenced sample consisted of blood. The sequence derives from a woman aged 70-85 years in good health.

CDR3 loop: CASSLGGLLNTEAFF. For the CDR3, the DNA is TGTGCCAGCAGTCTAGGGGGACTCCTGAACACTGAAGCTTTCTTT. The chain joins TRBV25-1 to TRBJ1-1; D might be TRBD1 (6 bases). The CDR3 has 15 amino acids. V lost 5 bases and J lost 0, with 13 bases in between. CDR1 is MGHDK and CDR2 is SYGVNS in the germline V gene.